What follows are 25 T cell receptor beta chains derived from one specimen sequenced in a study of immune heterogeneity within non-small cell lung tumors (dated by TCRdb to between 2017 and 2018). For the TCR template, genomic DNA was extracted from bulk tumor tissue, and approximately 600 ng of gDNA was amplified for each sample. During surgery, multiple biopsies were taken from each primary tumor and placed as far apart as possible within the tumor mass. The study cohort was described as untreated, and patients were newly diagnosed NSCLC cases undergoing curative surgery. Sequenced on a HiSeq X Ten. The TCR beta CDR3 region was amplified with a multiplex PCR system whose first round ran for around 10 cycles using 32 V-gene forward primers and 13 J-gene reverse primers. In-frame beta chains were kept once TCRdb had trimmed the public reads at Q25 with fastp and called clones with MiXCR. Rows merge per CDR3 protein into single entries with the most common DNA and genes. The sample table lists more than 3,500 distinct CDR3 sequences, roughly 24% of them with a count of one. The ten largest clones capture 9.5% to 15% of the sample.

Sample: lung tumor tissue. The source is a man aged 55 to 70 with non-small cell lung cancer.

A single count supports this clonotype. A much larger clone differs by one base, so this may be a read error. Here the CDR3 reads CASSLFYSSYNEQLF. The CDR3 nucleotides are TGTGCCAGCAGCTTATTTTACAGCTCCTACAATGAGCAGTTATTC. The chain has TRBV11-2 and TRBJ2-1; D ambiguous. The germline V gene encodes CDR1 SGHAT and CDR2 FQNNGV. The CDR3 consists of 15 residues.

This clonotype was observed a handful of times. The chain joins TRBV28 to TRBJ1-1, with D perhaps TRBD1 (5 bases). Trimming removed 7 bases at V and 1 base at J, with 16 bases between. The germline gives CDR1 MDHEN, CDR2 SYDVKM. The CDR3 is made up of 15 amino acids. The CDR3 DNA sequence: TGTGCCAGCACCCCCCGGGGACGCAGGAACACTGAAGCTTTCTTT. This translates into CASTPRGRRNTEAFF.

Details on this clonotype: A much larger clone differs from this one at a single base, so this may be a read error. V usage is TRBV6-2 or TRBV6-3 and J usage is TRBJ2-2; perhaps TRBD2 as D (6 bases). The CDR3 consists of 14 residues. In germline, CDR1 is MNHEY, CDR2 SVGEGT. The CDR3 DNA is TGTGTCAGCAGCCTCACCCACGGGGGCGGGGAGCTGTTTTTT. As protein: CVSSLTHGGGELFF.

This clonotype was seen only a few times. The chain links TRBV9 to TRBJ2-1; 7 positions match TRBD2. Germline V lookup: CDR1 SGDLS, CDR2 YYNGEE. The length of the CDR3 is 15 residues. With 4 bases clipped from V and 2 bases from J, the junction kept 6 bases outside the gene matches. This CDR3 reads CASSPGLAAYNEQFF. The CDR3 DNA follows: TGTGCCAGCAGCCCTGGGCTAGCGGCCTACAATGAGCAGTTCTTC.

The chain has TRBV6-2 or TRBV6-3 and TRBJ2-5; D is unresolved. The germline V and J ends were trimmed by 0 bases and 5 bases, with 4 bases remaining between them. The CDR3 loop spans 12 amino acids. CDR1 and CDR2 from the germline V gene are MNHEY and SVGEGT. CDR3 nucleotide sequence: TGTGCCAGCAGTTACTCGAGTGAGACCCAGTACTTC. This codes for CASSYSSETQYF.

The rearrangement uses TRBV12-3 or TRBV12-4 and TRBJ2-2, with 10 bases identical to TRBD1. CDR3 length: 14 amino acids. V dropped 6 bases and J dropped 8; count of bases not matched to a gene: 6. CDR3 protein: CASSQTGGEGELFF. Here the CDR3 DNA reads TGTGCCAGCAGCCAGACAGGGGGCGAGGGGGAGCTGTTTTTT.

This clonotype came up a few times. The V and J genes are TRBV5-6 and TRBJ1-1, with 8 bases fitting TRBD1. This CDR3 contains 13 residues. The germline V gene encodes CDR1 SGHDT and CDR2 YYEEEE. With V trimmed by 4 bases and J by 5 bases, 4 bases remained unmatched. The DNA of the CDR3 is TGTGCCAGCAGCCGACAGGGGCGGACTGAAGCTTTCTTT. Encoded protein: CASSRQGRTEAFF.

This clonotype was observed a handful of times. The V gene is TRBV15, the J gene TRBJ2-7; D is undetermined. The germline V gene has CDR1 LNHNV and CDR2 YYDKDF (reference sequence). The CDR3 runs 14 residues. The V end was cut by 0 bases, the J end by 2 bases, with 8 bases between. The CDR3 loop is CATSRERHPYEQYF. CDR3 DNA: TGTGCCACCAGCAGAGAGAGACACCCCTACGAGCAGTACTTC. The complete variable domain, with remaining parts taken from reference TRBV15 and TRBJ2-7, reads DAMVIQNPRYQVTQFGKPVTLSCSQTLNHNVMYWYQQKSSQAPKLLFHYYDKDFNNEADTPDNFQSRRPNTSFCFLDIRSPGLGDTAMYLCATSRERHPYEQYFGPGTRLTVT.

A few counts support this clonotype. The rearrangement joins TRBV5-4 to TRBJ2-3; no reliable D call. Trimming removed 4 bases at V and 2 bases at J, with 14 bases between. The CDR3 contains 15 residues. The V gene's germline CDR1 is SGHNT and CDR2 YYREEE (reference sequence). The CDR3 loop reads CASSLDIGSTDTQYF. The CDR3 bases are TGTGCCAGCAGCCTGGATATCGGGTCCACAGATACGCAGTATTTT.

The chain recombines TRBV27 with TRBJ2-1, with TRBD1 matching over 9 bases. This CDR3 has 14 amino acids. V dropped 5 bases and J dropped 3; count of bases not matched to a gene: 2. Germline values: CDR1 MNHEY, CDR2 SMNVEV (reference sequence). The CDR3 sequence is CASSPTGGYNEQFF. The CDR3 bases are TGTGCCAGCAGTCCGACAGGGGGCTACAATGAGCAGTTCTTC.

This sequence joins TRBV3-1 and TRBJ2-3; D tentatively reads TRBD1 or TRBD2 (5 bases each). Germline CDR1 is LGHDT and CDR2 is YNNKEL (reference sequence). The CDR3 runs 18 residues. The V end was cut by 3 bases, the J end by 0 bases, with 19 bases between. Here the CDR3 DNA reads TGTGCCAGCAGCCAGTGGAATGGGGGAGATGCTAGCACAGATACGCAGTATTTT. Its protein is CASSQWNGGDASTDTQYF.

This chain uses TRBV7-2 with TRBJ2-7; 9 bases match TRBD1. J was trimmed by 4 bases and V by 1 base; bases with no gene match: 8. The CDR3 extends over 16 amino acids. Germline V lookup: CDR1 SGHTA, CDR2 FQGNSA. The CDR3 loop is CASSLDPSGQGYEQYF. The DNA for the CDR3 is TGTGCCAGCAGCTTAGATCCATCGGGACAGGGTTACGAGCAGTACTTC.

The rearrangement uses TRBV2 and TRBJ1-1; 8 nucleotides agree with TRBD1. Trimming took 9 bases from V and 5 from J; bases not matched to a gene: 8. Germline V gene lookup returns CDR1 SNHLY and CDR2 FYNNEI. This CDR3 region has 13 residues. CDR3 in amino acids: CASLGQGLTEAFF. The DNA for the CDR3 is TGTGCCAGTCTAGGACAGGGTTTGACTGAAGCTTTCTTT. Supplemented by reference TRBV2 and TRBJ1-1, the full variable domain reads EPEVTQTPSHQVTQMGQEVILRCVPISNHLYFYWYRQILGQKVEFLVSFYNNEISEKSEIFDDQFSVERPDGSNFTLKIRSTKLEDSAMYFCASLGQGLTEAFFGQGTRLTVV.

By share, this clonotype counts as medium-sized. V gene TRBV20-1 combines with J gene TRBJ2-7; TRBD2 matches 13 bases. CDR1 is DFQATT, CDR2 SNEGSKA, per germline (reference sequence). The ends lost 5 bases at V and 4 bases at J; junction bases unmatched: 5. The CDR3 is 14 amino acids. CDR3 in DNA: TGCAGTGCTGCTGGGACTAGCGGGATGTACGAGCAGTACTTC. It encodes CSAAGTSGMYEQYF.

This clonotype was counted only a few times. The chain is built from TRBV15 and TRBJ2-3, with D uncertain. The CDR3 spans 12 residues. Deletions cut 8 bases from V and 2 bases from J, with 8 bases between. Germline loops: CDR1 LNHNV, CDR2 YYDKDF (reference sequence). The CDR3 is CATSRNTDTQYF. CDR3 DNA: TGTGCCACCTCTAGAAACACAGATACGCAGTATTTT.

This clonotype was seen only a few times. The chain is built from TRBV7-9 and TRBJ1-2, with unresolved D. This CDR3 region has 12 residues. Germline V gene data show CDR1 as SEHNR and CDR2 as FQNEAQ (reference sequence). The V gene lost 3 bases and the J gene lost 10 bases, with 12 bases spanning the gap. CDR3 loop: CASSFIGAHYTF. CDR3 nucleotides: TGTGCCAGCAGCTTTATTGGCGCACACTACACCTTC. Full variable domain (outside the CDR3, taken from reference TRBV7-9 and TRBJ1-2): DTGVSQNPRHKITKRGQNVTFRCDPISEHNRLYWYRQTLGQGPEFLTYFQNEAQLEKSRLLSDRFSAERPKGSFSTLEIQRTEQGDSAMYLCASSFIGAHYTFGSGTRLTVV.

There are a few counts of this clonotype. The rearrangement joins TRBV20-1 to TRBJ2-4, with D possibly matching TRBD2 (6 bases). V lost 0 bases to trimming and J lost 7 bases, with 19 bases between them. This CDR3 region has 16 residues. Germline assignment: CDR1 DFQATT and CDR2 SNEGSKA (reference sequence). CDR3 residues: CSARDPSGYRGNIQYF. Written as DNA, the CDR3 is TGCAGTGCTAGAGATCCGAGCGGCTACCGGGGGAACATTCAGTACTTC.

This clonotype ranks as medium-sized. The chain couples TRBV5-1 to TRBJ2-1, with D uncertain. The germline V gene has CDR1 SGHRS and CDR2 YFSETQ. V gave up 4 bases and J gave up 1 base, with 12 bases separating them. The CDR3 is 15 residues long. The CDR3 DNA follows: TGCGCCAGCAGCGGCCCTAGTAGGTCCTACAATGAGCAGTTCTTC. Its translation is CASSGPSRSYNEQFF.

Judged by abundance, this clonotype is medium-sized. The V call is TRBV18, the J call TRBJ2-7; 9 bases fit TRBD1. CDR1 and CDR2 (germline): KGHSH, LQKENI. Unmatched junction bases numbered 4, after V lost 3 bases and J lost 7 bases. The CDR3 length is 13 residues. The CDR3 protein is CASSPGQGKEQYF. The CDR3 region has the DNA TGTGCCAGCTCACCGGGACAGGGCAAGGAGCAGTACTTC.

The CDR3 region is CASSYSTVRVPGGNGYTF. CDR3 in DNA: TGTGCCAGCAGTTACTCCACAGTGCGGGTCCCCGGGGGAAATGGCTACACCTTC. The J gene is TRBJ1-2, the V gene TRBV6-2 or TRBV6-3; maybe TRBD1 (5 bases). The CDR3 is made up of 18 amino acids. Per germline, CDR1 MNHEY and CDR2 SVGEGT. The V end lost 0 bases, the J end lost 6 bases, and 23 bases lay between the germline ends.

This clonotype is large by share. CDR3 nucleotide sequence: TGTGCCAGCAGTTACCGGGGACAGGGGGGAGGGGAAGCTTTCTTT. It specifies CASSYRGQGGGEAFF. This rearrangement joins TRBV28 to TRBJ1-1; TRBD1 matches 11 bases. CDR1 is MDHEN and CDR2 is SYDVKM in the germline V gene. This CDR3 contains 15 residues. V shed 4 bases and J 8 bases; nucleotides not matched to a gene: 9.

The chain links TRBV11-2 to TRBJ2-7, with D unresolved. The CDR3 totals 15 residues. The V gene lost 5 bases and the J gene lost 1 base, with 15 bases spanning the gap. Germline CDR1 SGHAT, CDR2 FQNNGV. The CDR3 DNA reads as TGTGCCAGCAGCGCAAACGGATACAGTTCCTACGAGCAGTACTTC. It encodes CASSANGYSSYEQYF.

The chain recombines TRBV5-1 with TRBJ1-2, with 7 nucleotides matching TRBD1. Germline V CDR1 and CDR2: SGHRS, YFSETQ. Trimming at V came to 4 bases and at J to 6 bases, leaving 9 bases not matched to a gene. The CDR3 spans 14 residues. The CDR3 spells CASSRWTGGDGYTF. The CDR3 DNA follows: TGCGCCAGCAGCCGCTGGACAGGAGGGGATGGCTACACCTTC.

This clonotype is labeled medium-sized. The rearrangement joins TRBV6-1 to TRBJ2-1, with 9 bases that match TRBD2. The CDR3 length is 14 residues. Germline trimming cut 5 bases from V and 8 bases from J; bases unmatched to any gene: 7. Germline CDR1 reads MNHNS; CDR2 reads SASEGT. The CDR3, as DNA: TGTGCCAGCAGTTATAGCGGGAGACCCCATGAGCAGTTCTTC. Protein sequence: CASSYSGRPHEQFF.

This clonotype was seen more than once but under ten times. The chain recombines TRBV5-1 with TRBJ2-3; D possibly uses TRBD1 or TRBD2 (5 bases each). Germline V gives CDR1 SGHRS, CDR2 YFSETQ. This CDR3 has 13 amino acids. V dropped 4 bases and J dropped 8 bases, with 14 bases sitting between them. The chain's CDR3 is CASSPHAGGTQYF. The CDR3 bases are TGCGCCAGCAGCCCCCATGCTGGGGGTACGCAGTATTTT.